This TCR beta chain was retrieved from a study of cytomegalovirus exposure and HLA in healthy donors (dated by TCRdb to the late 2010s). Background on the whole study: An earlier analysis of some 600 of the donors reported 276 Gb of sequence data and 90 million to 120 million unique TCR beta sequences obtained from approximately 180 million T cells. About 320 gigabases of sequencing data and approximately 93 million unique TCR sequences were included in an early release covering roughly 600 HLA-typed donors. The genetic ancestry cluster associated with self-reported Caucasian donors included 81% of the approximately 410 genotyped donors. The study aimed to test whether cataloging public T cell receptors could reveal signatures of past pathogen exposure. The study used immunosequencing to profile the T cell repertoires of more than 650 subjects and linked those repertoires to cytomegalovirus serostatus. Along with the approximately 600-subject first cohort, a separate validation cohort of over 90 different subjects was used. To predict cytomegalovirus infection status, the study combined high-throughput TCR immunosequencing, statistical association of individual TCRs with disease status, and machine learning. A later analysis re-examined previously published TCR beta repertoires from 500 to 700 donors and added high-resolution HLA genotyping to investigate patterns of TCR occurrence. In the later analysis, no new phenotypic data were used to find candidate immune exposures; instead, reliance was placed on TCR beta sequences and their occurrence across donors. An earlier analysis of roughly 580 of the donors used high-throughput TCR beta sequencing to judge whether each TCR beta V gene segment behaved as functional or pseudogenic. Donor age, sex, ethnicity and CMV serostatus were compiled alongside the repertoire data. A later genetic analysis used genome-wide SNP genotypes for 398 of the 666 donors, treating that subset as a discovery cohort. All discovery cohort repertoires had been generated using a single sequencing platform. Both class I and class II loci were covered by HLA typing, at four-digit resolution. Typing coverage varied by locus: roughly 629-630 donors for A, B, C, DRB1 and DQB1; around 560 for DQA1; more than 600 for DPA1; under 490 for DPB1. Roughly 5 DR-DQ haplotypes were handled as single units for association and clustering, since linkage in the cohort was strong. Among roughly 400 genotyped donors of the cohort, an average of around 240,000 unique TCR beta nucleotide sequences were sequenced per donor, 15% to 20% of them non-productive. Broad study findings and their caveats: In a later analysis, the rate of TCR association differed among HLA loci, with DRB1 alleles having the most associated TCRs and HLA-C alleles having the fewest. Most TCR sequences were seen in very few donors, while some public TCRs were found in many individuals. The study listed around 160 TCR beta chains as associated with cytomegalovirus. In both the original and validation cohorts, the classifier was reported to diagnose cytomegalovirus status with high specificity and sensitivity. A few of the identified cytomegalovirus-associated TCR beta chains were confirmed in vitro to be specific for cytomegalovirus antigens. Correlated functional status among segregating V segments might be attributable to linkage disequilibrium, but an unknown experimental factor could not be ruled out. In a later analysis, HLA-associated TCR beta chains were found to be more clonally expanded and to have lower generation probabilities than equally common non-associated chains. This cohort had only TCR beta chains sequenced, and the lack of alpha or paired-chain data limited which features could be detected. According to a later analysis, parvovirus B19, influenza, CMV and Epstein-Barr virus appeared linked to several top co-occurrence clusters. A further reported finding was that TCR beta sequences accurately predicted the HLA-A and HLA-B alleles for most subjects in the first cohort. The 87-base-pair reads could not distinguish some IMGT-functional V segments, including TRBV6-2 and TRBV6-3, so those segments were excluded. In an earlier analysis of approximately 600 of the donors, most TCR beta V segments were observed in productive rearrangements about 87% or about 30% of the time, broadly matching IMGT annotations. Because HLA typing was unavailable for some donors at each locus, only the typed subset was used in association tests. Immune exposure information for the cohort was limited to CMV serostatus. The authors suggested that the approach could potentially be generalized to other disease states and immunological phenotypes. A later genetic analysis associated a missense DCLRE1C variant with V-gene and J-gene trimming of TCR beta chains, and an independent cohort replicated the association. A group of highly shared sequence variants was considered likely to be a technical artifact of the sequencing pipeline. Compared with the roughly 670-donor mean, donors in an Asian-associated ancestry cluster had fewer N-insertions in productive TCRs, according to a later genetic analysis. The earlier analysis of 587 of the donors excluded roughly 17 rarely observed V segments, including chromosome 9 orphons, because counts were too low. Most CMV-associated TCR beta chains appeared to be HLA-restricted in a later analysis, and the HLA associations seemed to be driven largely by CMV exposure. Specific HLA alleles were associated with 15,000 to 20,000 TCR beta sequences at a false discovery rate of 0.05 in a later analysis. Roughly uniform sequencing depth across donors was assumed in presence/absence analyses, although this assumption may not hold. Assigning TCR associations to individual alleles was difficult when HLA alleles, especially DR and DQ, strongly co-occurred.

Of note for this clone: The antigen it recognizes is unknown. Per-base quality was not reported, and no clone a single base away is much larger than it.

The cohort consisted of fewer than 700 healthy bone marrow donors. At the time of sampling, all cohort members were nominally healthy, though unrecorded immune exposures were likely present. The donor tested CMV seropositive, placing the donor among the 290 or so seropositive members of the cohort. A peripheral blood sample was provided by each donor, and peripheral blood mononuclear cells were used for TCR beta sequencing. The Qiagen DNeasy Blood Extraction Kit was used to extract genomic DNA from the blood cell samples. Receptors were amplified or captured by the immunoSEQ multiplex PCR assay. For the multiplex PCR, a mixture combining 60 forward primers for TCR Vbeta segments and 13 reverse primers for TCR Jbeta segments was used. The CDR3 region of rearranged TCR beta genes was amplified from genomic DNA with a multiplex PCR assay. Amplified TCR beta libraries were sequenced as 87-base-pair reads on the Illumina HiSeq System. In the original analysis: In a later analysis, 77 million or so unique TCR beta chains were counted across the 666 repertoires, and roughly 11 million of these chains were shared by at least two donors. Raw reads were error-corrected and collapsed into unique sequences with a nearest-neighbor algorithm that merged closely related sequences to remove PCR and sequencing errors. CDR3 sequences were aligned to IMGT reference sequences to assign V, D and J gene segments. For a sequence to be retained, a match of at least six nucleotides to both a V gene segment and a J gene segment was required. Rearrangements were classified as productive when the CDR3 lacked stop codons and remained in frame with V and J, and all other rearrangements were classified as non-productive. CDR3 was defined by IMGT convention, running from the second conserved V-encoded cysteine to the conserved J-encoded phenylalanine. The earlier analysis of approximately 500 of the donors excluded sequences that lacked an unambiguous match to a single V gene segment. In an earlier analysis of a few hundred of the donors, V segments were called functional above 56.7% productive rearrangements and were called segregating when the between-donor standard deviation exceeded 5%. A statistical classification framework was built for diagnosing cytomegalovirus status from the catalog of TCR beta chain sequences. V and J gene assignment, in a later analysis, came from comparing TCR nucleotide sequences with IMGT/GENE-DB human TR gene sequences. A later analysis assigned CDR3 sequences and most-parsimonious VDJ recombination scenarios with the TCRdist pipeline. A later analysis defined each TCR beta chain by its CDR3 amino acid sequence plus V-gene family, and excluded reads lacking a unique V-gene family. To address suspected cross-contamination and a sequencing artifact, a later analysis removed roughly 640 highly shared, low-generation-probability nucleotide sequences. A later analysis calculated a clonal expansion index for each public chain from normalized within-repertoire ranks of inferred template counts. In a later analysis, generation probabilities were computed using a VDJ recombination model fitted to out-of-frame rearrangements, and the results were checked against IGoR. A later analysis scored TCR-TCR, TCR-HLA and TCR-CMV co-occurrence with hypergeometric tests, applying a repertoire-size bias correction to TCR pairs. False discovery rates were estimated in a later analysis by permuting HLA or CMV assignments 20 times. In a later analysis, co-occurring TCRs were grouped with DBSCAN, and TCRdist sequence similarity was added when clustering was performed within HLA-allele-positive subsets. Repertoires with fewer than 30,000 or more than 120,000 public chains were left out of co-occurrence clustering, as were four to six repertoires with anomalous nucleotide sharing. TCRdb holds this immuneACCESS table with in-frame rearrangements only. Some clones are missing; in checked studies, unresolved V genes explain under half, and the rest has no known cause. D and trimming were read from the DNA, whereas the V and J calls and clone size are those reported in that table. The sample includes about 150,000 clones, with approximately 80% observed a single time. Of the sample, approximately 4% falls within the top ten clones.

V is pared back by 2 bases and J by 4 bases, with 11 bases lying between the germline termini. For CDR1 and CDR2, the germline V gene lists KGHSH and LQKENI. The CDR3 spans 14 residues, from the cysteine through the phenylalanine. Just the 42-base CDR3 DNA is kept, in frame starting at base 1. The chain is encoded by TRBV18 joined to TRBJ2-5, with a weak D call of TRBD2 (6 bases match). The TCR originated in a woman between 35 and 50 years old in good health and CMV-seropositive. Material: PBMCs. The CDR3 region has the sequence CASSPRTGGETQYF. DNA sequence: TGTGCCAGCTCACCAAGGACCGGGGGAGAGACCCAGTACTTC.